This TCR beta chain is drawn from a study of OX40 agonist ivuxolimab in advanced cancers. Study context: Therapy given before enrollment (anti-PD-1, anti-PD-L1 or anti-CTLA-4) was allowed, and 40% to 50% had some. The study's findings and limits: The average count of expanded clones was higher among CD8+ T cells than among CD4+.

CDR1 SQVTM and CDR2 ANQGSEA come from the germline V gene. V was cut by 0 bases and J by 4 bases, with 11 bases left in between. The CDR3 contains 14 residues. With respect to this clone: Its antigen remains unknown.

Sequencing used immunoSEQ multiplex PCR; TCRdb keeps in-frame clones, though not all of them. Found here are around 30,000 clones, 80% to 95% of them singletons; the top ten hold roughly 10%. The chain has TRBV29-1 and TRBJ2-3; D might be TRBD2 (6 bases). The sample in question was CD4+ or CD8+ T cells sorted from blood, obtained in a trial of the OX40 agonist ivuxolimab. This sequence originates from an adult with an advanced solid tumor such as melanoma, head and neck, liver or kidney cancer. The CDR3 sequence is CSVEDIRESDTQYF. The CDR3 DNA is TGCAGCGTTGAAGATATACGGGAGTCAGATACGCAGTATTTT.